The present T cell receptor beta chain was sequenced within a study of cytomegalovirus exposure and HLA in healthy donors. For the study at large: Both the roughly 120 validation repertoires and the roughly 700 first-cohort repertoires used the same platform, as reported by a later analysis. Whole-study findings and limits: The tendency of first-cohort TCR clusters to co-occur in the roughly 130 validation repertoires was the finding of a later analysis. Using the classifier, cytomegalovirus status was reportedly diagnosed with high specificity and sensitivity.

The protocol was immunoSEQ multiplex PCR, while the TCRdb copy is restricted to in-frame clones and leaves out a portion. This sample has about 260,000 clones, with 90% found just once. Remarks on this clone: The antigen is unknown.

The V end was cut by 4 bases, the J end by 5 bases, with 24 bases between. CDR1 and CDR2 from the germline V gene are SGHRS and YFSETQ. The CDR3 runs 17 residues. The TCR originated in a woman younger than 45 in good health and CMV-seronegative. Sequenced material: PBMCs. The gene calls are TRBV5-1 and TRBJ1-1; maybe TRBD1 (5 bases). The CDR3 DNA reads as TGCGCCAGCAGCGACTACAGGCAAGCGGGACCTGGAACTGAAGCTTTCTTT. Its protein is CASSDYRQAGPGTEAFF.